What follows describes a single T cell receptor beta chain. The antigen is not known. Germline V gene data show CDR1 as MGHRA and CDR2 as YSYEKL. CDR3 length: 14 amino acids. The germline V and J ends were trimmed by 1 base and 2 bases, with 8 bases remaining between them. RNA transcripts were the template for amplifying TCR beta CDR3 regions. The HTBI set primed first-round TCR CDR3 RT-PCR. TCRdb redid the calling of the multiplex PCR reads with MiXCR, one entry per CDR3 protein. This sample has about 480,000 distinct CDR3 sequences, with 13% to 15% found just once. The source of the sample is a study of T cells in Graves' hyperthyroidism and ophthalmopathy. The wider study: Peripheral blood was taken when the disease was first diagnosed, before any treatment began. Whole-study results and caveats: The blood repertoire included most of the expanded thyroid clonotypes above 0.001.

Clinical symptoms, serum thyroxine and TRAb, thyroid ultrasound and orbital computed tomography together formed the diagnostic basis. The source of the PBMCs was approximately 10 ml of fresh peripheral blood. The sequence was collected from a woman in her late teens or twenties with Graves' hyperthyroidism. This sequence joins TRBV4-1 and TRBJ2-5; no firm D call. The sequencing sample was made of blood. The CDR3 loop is CASSQVSVQETQYF. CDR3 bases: TGCGCCAGCAGCCAAGTTTCGGTACAAGAGACCCAGTACTTC.